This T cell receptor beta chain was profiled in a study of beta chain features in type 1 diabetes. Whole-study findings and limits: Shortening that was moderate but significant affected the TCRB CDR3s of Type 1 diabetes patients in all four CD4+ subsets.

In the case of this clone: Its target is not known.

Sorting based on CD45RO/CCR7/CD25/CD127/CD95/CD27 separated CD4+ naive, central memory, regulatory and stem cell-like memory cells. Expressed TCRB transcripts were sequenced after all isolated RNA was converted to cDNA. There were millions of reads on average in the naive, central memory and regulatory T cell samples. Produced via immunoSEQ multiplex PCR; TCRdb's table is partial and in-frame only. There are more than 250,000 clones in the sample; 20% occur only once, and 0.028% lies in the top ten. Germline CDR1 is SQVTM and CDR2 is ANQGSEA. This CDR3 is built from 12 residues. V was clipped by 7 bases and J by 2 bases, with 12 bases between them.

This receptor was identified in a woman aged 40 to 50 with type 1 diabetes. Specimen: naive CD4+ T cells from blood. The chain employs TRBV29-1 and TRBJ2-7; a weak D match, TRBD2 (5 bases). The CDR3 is CSASRATYEQYF. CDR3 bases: TGCAGCGCCTCGAGGGCGACCTACGAGCAGTACTTC.